What follows are 8 T cell receptor beta chains derived from one specimen sequenced in a study of T-cell reconstitution after alpha-beta-depleted transplantation in children. During its preparation, the TCRbeta library received unique molecular identifiers. TCRdb passed the PCR reads through MiXCR, listing each CDR3 protein once. The sample lists approximately 230,000 distinct CDR3 sequences; 20% to 30% were seen once. Material: PBMCs, mostly from graft donor cells, obtained 360 days after TCRalphabeta/CD19-depleted stem cell transplant. All receptors come from a female patient aged 2-15 years who had a stem cell transplant for congenital amegakaryocytic thrombocytopenia, so the T cells may come from the graft donor.

J is TRBJ2-2 and V is TRBV5-1; no clear D gene. The CDR3 is 12 residues long. Trimming cost V 0 bases and J 10 bases, with 7 bases left between them. Germline V gene sequence: CDR1 SGHRS, CDR2 YFSETQ. The chain's CDR3 is CASSLVNQELFF. The CDR3 DNA follows: TGCGCCAGCAGCTTGGTCAATCAGGAGCTGTTTTTT.

This chain joins TRBV5-1 and TRBJ2-5, with D possibly matching TRBD1 (6 bases). V lost 0 bases and J lost 5, with 14 bases in between. Per germline, CDR1 SGHRS and CDR2 YFSETQ. The CDR3 contains 15 residues. The CDR3 sequence: CASSLEFWQGETQYF. For the CDR3, the DNA is TGCGCCAGCAGCTTGGAATTTTGGCAGGGGGAGACCCAGTACTTC. Combining the CDR3 with reference TRBV5-1 and TRBJ2-5 gives the whole variable domain KAGVTQTPRYLIKTRGQQVTLSCSPISGHRSVSWYQQTPGQGLQFLFEYFSETQRNKGNFPGRFSGRQFSNSRSEMNVSTLELGDSALYLCASSLEFWQGETQYFGPGTRLLVL.

This clonotype was found a few times. V usage is TRBV10-3 and J usage is TRBJ2-1; TRBD2 matches 9 bases. Germline V gene sequence: CDR1 ENHRY, CDR2 SYGVKD. V shed 10 bases, J shed 7 bases, and the junction held 17 bases outside the gene matches. CDR3 length: 16 amino acids. DNA of the CDR3: TGTGCCACTCAGAACTTTGGGGGGACTAGCTTGAATGAGCAGTTCTTC. Protein product: CATQNFGGTSLNEQFF.

This clonotype appeared a few times. The chain is built from TRBV9 and TRBJ1-6, with D unclear. V gave up 3 bases and J gave up 5 bases, with 15 bases separating them. The germline V gene has CDR1 SGDLS and CDR2 YYNGEE. This CDR3 has 16 amino acids. Here the CDR3 DNA reads TGTGCCAGCAGCGACTTGCCGGGCAGAGATAATTCACCCCTCCACTTT. It translates to CASSDLPGRDNSPLHF.

The chain has TRBV4-3 and TRBJ2-5, with TRBD1 matching 8 bases. The junction had 10 bases not matched to a gene; V was cut back by 3 bases and J by 4 bases. The CDR3 covers 16 residues. The V gene's germline CDR1 is LGHNA and CDR2 YSLEER. The CDR3: CASSHWEGDRGETQYF. DNA of the CDR3: TGCGCCAGCAGCCACTGGGAAGGCGACAGGGGAGAGACCCAGTACTTC.

The rearrangement uses TRBV12-3 or TRBV12-4 and TRBJ2-1; D may be TRBD2 (5 bases). The CDR3 sequence is 13 residues long. The V gene lost 0 bases and the J gene lost 5 bases, with 5 bases spanning the gap. As DNA, the CDR3 is TGTGCCAGCAGTTTAGCGCGGGACAATGAGCAGTTCTTC. Encoded protein: CASSLARDNEQFF.

This clonotype was observed a handful of times. The V gene is TRBV11-3, the J gene TRBJ2-1, with D perhaps matching TRBD2 (6 bases). Germline CDR1 is SGHNT and CDR2 is YENEEA. V dropped 2 bases and J dropped 5 bases, with 10 bases sitting between them. This CDR3 is built from 14 residues. The CDR3 nucleotides read TGTGCCAGCAGCTTATTTAGCGGCGACAATGAGCAGTTCTTC. Translated: CASSLFSGDNEQFF.

To note about this clonotype: The junction shows a germline mismatch at one end, possibly a read error. The chain employs TRBV5-1 and TRBJ2-5; D gene unclear. CDR1 is SGHRS, CDR2 YFSETQ, per germline. The CDR3 runs to 13 residues. The CDR3 bases are TGTGCCAGCAGCTTATCTGCGCAAGAGACCCAGTACTTC. Amino acid sequence: CASSLSAQETQYF.